A selection of T cell receptor beta chains follows, all from one sample in a study of blood T cell repertoires in COVID-19. Generated by immunoSEQ multiplex PCR, the TCRdb table keeps only in-frame clones and is missing some. The sample includes approximately 200,000 clones, more than 70% of them seen just once. Material: peripheral blood. These receptors all stem from an older person with COVID-19, enrolled during active disease. Each CDR3 is given with its conserved first and last residue. The D gene is left open where the match is weak. Rows may omit the clone size; those that give it use once, few, many or a size class.

V gene	clone size	J gene	D gene	CDR3 length	CDR3 DNA	CDR3 protein
TRBV9	NA	TRBJ1-6	NA	14	TGTGCCAGCGGTACAGGCGAACTGAATTCACCCCTCCACTTT	CASGTGELNSPLHF
TRBV7-2	NA	TRBJ2-1	TRBD2	15	TGTGCCAGCAGCGCTCCTAGCGGGAGGGCCCCTGAGCAGTTCTTC	CASSAPSGRAPEQFF
TRBV2	NA	TRBJ2-2	NA	13	TGTGCCAGCAGGACAGAGAACACCGGGGAGCTGTTTTTT	CASRTENTGELFF
TRBV18	few	TRBJ1-4	NA	15	TGTGCCAGCTCACCGGGCCTACAGACTAATGAAAAACTGTTTTTT	CASSPGLQTNEKLFF
TRBV7-7	NA	TRBJ2-2	NA	14	TGTGCCAGCAGCTTAATAGCGAACACCGGGGAGCTGTTTTTT	CASSLIANTGELFF
TRBV28	NA	TRBJ1-2	TRBD1	15	TGTGCCAGCAGTTTAACTGGGACAGGGAACTATGGCTACACCTTC	CASSLTGTGNYGYTF
TRBV28	few	TRBJ2-1	NA	15	TGTGCCAGCAGTTCCGCTGGGCCAACCAACAATGAGCAGTTCTTC	CASSSAGPTNNEQFF
TRBV3-1/TRBV3-2	NA	TRBJ1-4	TRBD1	15	TGTGCCAGCAGCCAACCGGGACAGGGGAATGAAAAACTGTTTTTT	CASSQPGQGNEKLFF
TRBV28	NA	TRBJ2-5	TRBD2	15	TGTGCCAGCAGTTTTGGAGCGGGGGAACAAGAGACCCAGTACTTC	CASSFGAGEQETQYF
TRBV30	NA	TRBJ2-7	NA	12	TGTGCCTCCAACAGGGGGGGCTACGAGCAGTACTTC	CASNRGGYEQYF